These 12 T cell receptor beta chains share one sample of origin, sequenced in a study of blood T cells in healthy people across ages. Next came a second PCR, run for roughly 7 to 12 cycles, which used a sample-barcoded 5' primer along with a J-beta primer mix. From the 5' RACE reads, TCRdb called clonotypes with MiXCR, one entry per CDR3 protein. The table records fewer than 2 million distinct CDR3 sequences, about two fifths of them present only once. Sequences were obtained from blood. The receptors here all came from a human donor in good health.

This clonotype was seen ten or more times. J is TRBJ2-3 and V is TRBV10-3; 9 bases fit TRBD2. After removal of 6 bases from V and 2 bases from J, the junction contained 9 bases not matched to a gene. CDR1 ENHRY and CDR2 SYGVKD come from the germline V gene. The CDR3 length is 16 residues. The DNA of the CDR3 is TGTGCCATCAGGGGGGCGGGGGGGCACGACACAGATACGCAGTATTTT. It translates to CAIRGAGGHDTDTQYF.

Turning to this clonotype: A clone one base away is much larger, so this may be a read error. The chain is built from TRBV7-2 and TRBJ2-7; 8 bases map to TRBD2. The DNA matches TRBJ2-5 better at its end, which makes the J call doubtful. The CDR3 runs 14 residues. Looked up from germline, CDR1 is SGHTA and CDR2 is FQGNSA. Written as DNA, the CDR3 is TGTGCCGGCAGCAGGACTAGCATGGGGGAGACCCAGTACTTC. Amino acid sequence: CAGSRTSMGETQYF.

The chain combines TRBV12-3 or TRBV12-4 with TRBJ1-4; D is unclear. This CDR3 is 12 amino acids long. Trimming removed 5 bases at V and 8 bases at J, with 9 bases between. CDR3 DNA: TGTGCCAGCAGTCTAACGACGGAAAAACTGTTTTTT. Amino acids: CASSLTTEKLFF.

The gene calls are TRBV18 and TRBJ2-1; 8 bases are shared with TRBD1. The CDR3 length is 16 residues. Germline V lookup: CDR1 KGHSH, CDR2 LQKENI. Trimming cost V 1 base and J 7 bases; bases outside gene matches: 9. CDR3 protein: CASSPRGQGDVNEQFF. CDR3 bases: TGTGCCAGCTCACCACGTGGACAGGGTGATGTTAATGAGCAGTTCTTC.

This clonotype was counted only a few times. CDR3 sequence (DNA): TGTGCCAGCAGTTACAGGACGGCGCAAGAGACCCAGTACTTC. Translated: CASSYRTAQETQYF. This sequence joins TRBV6-5 and TRBJ2-5; D uncertain. The CDR3 totals 14 residues. Deletions cut 2 bases from V and 2 bases from J, with 9 bases between. Germline V gives CDR1 MNHEY, CDR2 SVGAGI.

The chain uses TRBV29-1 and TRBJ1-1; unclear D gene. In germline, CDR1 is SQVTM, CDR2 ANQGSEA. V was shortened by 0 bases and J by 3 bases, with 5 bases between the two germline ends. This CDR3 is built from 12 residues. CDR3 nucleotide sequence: TGCAGCGTTGAAGAAAAGTACACTGAAGCTTTCTTT. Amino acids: CSVEEKYTEAFF.

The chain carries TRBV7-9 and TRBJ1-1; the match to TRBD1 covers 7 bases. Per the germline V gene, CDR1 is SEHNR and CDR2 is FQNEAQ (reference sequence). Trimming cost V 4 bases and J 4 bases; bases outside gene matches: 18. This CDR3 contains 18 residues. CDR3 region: CASSYPSTGFTYSTEAFF. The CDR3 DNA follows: TGTGCCAGCAGCTACCCATCGACAGGGTTTACGTACAGCACTGAAGCTTTCTTT.

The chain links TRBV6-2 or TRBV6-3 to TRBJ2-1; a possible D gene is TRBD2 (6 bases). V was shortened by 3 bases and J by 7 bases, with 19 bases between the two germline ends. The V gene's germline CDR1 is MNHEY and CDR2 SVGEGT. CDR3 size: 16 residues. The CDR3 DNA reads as TGTGCCAGCAGTTATTGGGGCCTCCTGAGCGGGAATGAGCAGTTCTTC. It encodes CASSYWGLLSGNEQFF.

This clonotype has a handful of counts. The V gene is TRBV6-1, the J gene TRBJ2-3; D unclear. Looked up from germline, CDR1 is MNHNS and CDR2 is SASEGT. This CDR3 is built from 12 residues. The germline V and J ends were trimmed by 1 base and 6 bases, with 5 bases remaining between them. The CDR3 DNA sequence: TGTGCCAGCAGTGAAGATGGGGATACGCAGTATTTT. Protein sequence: CASSEDGDTQYF.

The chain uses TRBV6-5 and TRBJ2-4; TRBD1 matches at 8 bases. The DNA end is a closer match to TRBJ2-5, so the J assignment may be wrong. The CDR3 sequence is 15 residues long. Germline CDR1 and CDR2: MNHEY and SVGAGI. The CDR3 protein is CASSYSGTGGETQYF. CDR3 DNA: TGTGCCAGCAGTTACTCGGGGACAGGAGGAGAGACCCAGTACTTC.

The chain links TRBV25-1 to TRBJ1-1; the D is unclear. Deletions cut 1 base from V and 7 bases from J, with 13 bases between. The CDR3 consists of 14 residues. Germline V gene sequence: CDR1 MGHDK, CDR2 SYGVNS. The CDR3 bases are TGTGCCAGCAGTGAATCGGCGGGCAGACTTGAAGCTTTCTTT. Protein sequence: CASSESAGRLEAFF.

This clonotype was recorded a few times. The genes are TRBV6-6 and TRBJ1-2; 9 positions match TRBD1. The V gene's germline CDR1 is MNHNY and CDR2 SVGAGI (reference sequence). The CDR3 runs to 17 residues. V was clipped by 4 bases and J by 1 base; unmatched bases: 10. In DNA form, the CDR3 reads TGTGCCAGCAGTTCGTCCCGGGACAGGGCGGATAACTATGGCTACACCTTC. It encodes CASSSSRDRADNYGYTF.